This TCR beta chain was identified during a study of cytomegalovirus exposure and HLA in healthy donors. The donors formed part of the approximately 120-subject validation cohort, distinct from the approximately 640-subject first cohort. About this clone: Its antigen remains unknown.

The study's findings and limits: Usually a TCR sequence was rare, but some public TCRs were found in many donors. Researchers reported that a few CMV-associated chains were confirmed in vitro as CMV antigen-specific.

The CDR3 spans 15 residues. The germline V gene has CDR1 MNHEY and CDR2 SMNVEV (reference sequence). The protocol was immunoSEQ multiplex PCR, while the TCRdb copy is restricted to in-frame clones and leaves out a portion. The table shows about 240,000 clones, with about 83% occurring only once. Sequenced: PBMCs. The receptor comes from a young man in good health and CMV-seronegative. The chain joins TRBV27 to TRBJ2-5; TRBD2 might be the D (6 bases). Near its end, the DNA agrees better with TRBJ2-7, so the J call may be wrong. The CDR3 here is CASSSVGTGVYEQYF. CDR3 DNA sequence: TGTGCCAGCAGTTCCGTTGGGACGGGGGTCTACGAGCAGTACTTC.